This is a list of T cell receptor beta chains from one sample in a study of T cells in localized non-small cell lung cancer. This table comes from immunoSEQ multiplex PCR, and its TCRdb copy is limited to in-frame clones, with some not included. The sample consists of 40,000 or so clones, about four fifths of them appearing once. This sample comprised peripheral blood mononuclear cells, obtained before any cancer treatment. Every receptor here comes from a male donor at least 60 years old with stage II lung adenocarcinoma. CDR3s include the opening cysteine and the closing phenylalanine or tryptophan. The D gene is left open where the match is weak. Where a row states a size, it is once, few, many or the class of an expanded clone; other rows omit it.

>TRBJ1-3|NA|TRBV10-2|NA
TGCGCCAGCAGTCTGCCAAATTCGGCTGGAAACACCATATATTTT
CASSLPNSAGNTIYF
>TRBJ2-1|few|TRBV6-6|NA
TGTGCCAGCAGTTACTCGAGTAGCGGTTACAATGAGCAGTTCTTC
CASSYSSSGYNEQFF
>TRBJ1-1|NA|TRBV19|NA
TGTGCCAGTACCCCCTACATGTTAAGGGGGGAGAACACTGAAGCTTTCTTT
CASTPYMLRGENTEAFF
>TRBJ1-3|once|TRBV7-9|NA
TGTGCCAGCAGCTTACCGGTTTCTGGAAACACCATATATTTT
CASSLPVSGNTIYF
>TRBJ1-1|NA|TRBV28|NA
TGTGCCAGCAGCTCATCACGGACTGAAGCTTTCTTT
CASSSSRTEAFF
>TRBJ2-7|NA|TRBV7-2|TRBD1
TGTGCCAGCAGCTCGTGGGGACAGGACGAGCAGTACTTC
CASSSWGQDEQYF
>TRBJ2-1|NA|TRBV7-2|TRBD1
TGTGCCAGCAGCGTGGGACAGGGAGGGATTGAGCAGTTCTTC
CASSVGQGGIEQFF
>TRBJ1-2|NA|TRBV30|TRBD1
TGTGCCTGGAGCAGGGGGTTAGGCTACACCTTC
CAWSRGLGYTF
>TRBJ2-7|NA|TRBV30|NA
TGTGCCTGGAGCCCGGGAGCGAAGAGGATCTACGAGCAGTACTTC
CAWSPGAKRIYEQYF
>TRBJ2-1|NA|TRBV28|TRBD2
TGTGCCAGCAGTTTAGCGGGAGGTCGAGCGGGTGAGCAGTTCTTC
CASSLAGGRAGEQFF
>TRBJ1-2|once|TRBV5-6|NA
TGTGCCAGCAGCCCTCCAAACCAGGGAGGGTCGTGGGGCTACACCTTC
CASSPPNQGGSWGYTF
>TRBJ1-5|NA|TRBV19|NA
TGTGCCAGTAGTATTACTAGCAATCAGCCCCAGCATTTT
CASSITSNQPQHF
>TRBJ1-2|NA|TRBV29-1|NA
TGCAGCGTTGAAGTGTCCAGGGGAAGGGGCTACACCTTC
CSVEVSRGRGYTF
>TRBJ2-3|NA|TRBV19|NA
TGTGCCAGTAGTGGACGGGAGATTATGGATACGCAGTATTTT
CASSGREIMDTQYF
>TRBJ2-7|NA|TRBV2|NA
TGTGCCAGCACAAGCGGACGGGGATACTACGAGCAGTACTTC
CASTSGRGYYEQYF
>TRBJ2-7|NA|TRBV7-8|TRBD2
TGTGCCAGCAGCTTAGCGGCTAGCGGAGGCTCCTACGAGCAGTACTTC
CASSLAASGGSYEQYF
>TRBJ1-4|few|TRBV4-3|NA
TGCGCCAGCAGCCAAGATAAGAGGGAAACTAATGAAAAACTGTTTTTT
CASSQDKRETNEKLFF
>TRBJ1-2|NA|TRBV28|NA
TGTGCCAGTTCGGAAGACAAGGTCGCGAACTATGGCTACACCTTC
CASSEDKVANYGYTF
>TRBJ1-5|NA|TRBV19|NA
TGTGCCAGTTCCATAGGCTACCAGCCCCAGCATTTT
CASSIGYQPQHF
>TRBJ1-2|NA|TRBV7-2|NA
TGTGCCAGCAGCCGCGACAGGAGTAACTATGGCTACACCTTC
CASSRDRSNYGYTF
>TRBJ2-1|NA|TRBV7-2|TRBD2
TGTGCCAGCAGCTTATTGGGGACTAGCGGGCAGGATGAGCAGTTCTTC
CASSLLGTSGQDEQFF
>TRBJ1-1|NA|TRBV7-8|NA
TGTGCCAGCAGCTTAGTTCCGAACACTGAAGCTTTCTTT
CASSLVPNTEAFF
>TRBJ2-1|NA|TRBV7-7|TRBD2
TGTGCCAGCAGCTTAGAAGCGGGAGTTAACAGTGAGCAGTTCTTC
CASSLEAGVNSEQFF
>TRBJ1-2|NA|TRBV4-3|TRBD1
TGCGCCAGCAGCCAAGCAACCCAGGGGGTCTATGGCTACACCTTC
CASSQATQGVYGYTF
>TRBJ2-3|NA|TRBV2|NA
TGTGCCAGCAGTGAACTGGGTGCGGGGTCGGTTAGGGATTTT
CASSELGAGSVRDF
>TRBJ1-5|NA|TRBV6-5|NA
TGTGCCAGCAGTTACGGTTCGTGGCAGCCCCAGCATTTT
CASSYGSWQPQHF
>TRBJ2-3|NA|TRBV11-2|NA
TGTGCCAGCAGCTTAGATGGGGGAGTTTCCACAGATACGCAGTATTTT
CASSLDGGVSTDTQYF
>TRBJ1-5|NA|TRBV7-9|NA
TGTGCCAGCAGCTTAGATTGGGCAGGCAATATCCAGCCCCAGCATTTT
CASSLDWAGNIQPQHF
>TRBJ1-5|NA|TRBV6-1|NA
TGTGCCAGCATCACGCAGGGATATAGCAATCAGCCCCAGCATTTT
CASITQGYSNQPQHF
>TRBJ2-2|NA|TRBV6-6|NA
TGTGCCAGCAGTTACAACAGACCCACCGGGGAGCTGTTTTTT
CASSYNRPTGELFF
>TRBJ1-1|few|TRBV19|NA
TGTGCCAGTAGTTCATTTACAGGGAGCACTGAAGCTTTCTTT
CASSSFTGSTEAFF
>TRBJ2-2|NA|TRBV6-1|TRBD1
TGTGCCAGCAGTCCTAACAGGGGCCAGGGGGAGCTGTTTTTT
CASSPNRGQGELFF
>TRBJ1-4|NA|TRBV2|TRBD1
TGTGCCAGCAGTGCAAGGAGGACAGGGGGCGATGAAAAACTGTTTTTT
CASSARRTGGDEKLFF
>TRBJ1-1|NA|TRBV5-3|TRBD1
TGTGCCAGAAGCTCTACTCCGACAGGGGGGACGGACACTGAAGCTTTCTTT
CARSSTPTGGTDTEAFF
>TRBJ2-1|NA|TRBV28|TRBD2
TGTGCCAGCAGTTTAGAAGGGTCCGCGGGAGCCAACTACAATGAGCAGTTCTTC
CASSLEGSAGANYNEQFF
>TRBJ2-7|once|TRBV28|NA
TGTGCCAGCAGCCCCATGCTCGGTAAGAGCTCCTACGAGCAGTACTTC
CASSPMLGKSSYEQYF
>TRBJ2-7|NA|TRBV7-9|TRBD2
TGTGCCAGCACCCCGGGAGGGTCCTACGAGCAGTACTTC
CASTPGGSYEQYF
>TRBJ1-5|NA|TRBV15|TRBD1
TGTGCCACCAGCAGACCGGGACAGCCTAGCAATCAGCCCCAGCATTTT
CATSRPGQPSNQPQHF
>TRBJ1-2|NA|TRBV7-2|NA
TGTGCCAGCAGCTTACAGGCCAACCCTAACTATGGCTACACCTTC
CASSLQANPNYGYTF